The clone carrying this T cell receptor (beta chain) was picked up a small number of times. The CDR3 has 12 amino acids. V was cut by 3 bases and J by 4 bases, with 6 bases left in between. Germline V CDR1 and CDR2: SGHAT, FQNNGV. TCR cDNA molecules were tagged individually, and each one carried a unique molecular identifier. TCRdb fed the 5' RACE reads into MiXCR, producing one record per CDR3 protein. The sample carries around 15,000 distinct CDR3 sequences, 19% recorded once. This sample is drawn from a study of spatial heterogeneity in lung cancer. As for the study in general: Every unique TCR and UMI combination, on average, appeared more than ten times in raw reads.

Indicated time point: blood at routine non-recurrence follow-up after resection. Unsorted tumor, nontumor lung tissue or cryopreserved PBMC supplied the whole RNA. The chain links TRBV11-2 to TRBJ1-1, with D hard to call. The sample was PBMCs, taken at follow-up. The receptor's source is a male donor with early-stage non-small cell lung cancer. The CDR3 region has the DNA TGTGCCAGCAGCTTCCTTCGCACTGAAGCTTTCTTT. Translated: CASSFLRTEAFF.